This T cell receptor (beta chain) was recovered during a study of cytomegalovirus exposure and HLA in healthy donors. The CDR3 is made up of 15 amino acids. Germline V gives CDR1 MNHEY, CDR2 SMNVEV (reference sequence). The ends lost 9 bases at V and 11 bases at J; junction bases unmatched: 19. PCR employed 60 Vbeta and 13 Jbeta primers. Generated by immunoSEQ multiplex PCR, the TCRdb table keeps only in-frame clones and is missing some. Of approximately 67,000 clones in the sample, 85% to 90% were seen once. Source material: PBMCs. The genes are TRBV27 and TRBJ2-1, with 7 bases lining up with TRBD2. The TCR comes from a woman aged 25 to 39 in good health and CMV-seropositive. The CDR3 sequence: CASTISGTILQKQFF. The CDR3 bases are TGTGCCAGTACTATTTCCGGGACTATACTCCAGAAGCAGTTCTTC.